This TCR beta chain appears in the sequencing data of a study of shared clonotypes between healthy human individuals. The table came from immunoSEQ multiplex PCR; TCRdb's copy has only in-frame clones and leaves some out. The sample lists approximately 740,000 clones, about 91% occurring once. It was CD45RO-negative cells, positively selected for CCR7, that made up naive CD8 cells, with terminally differentiated effector memory CD45RA+ cells excluded. The V gene lost 3 bases and the J gene lost 3 bases, with 6 bases spanning the gap. Per germline, CDR1 MGHDK and CDR2 SYGVNS. The CDR3 extends over 12 amino acids.

V is TRBV25-1 and J is TRBJ2-7; D remains unclear. The source material was naive CD8+ T cells sorted from blood. The clonotype was recovered from a man younger than 40 in good health. This CDR3 reads CASSDYLYEQYF. The CDR3 DNA sequence: TGTGCCAGCAGTGATTACCTCTACGAGCAGTACTTC.